The 5 T cell receptor beta chains below come from one sample, sequenced in a study of regulatory T cells in long-lasting Graves disease. Investigators prepared the TCR beta libraries by applying iRepertoire HTBI primers and Arm-PCR of CDR3 regions. TCRdb recomputed calls from the multiplex PCR reads with MiXCR, one row per CDR3 protein. Among 450,000 to 700,000 distinct CDR3 sequences listed, roughly 13% were seen once. Time point reported: newly diagnosed GD, antithyroid drugs for less than 3 months. The TCR library was prepared using RNA isolated from PBMCs. A further study also used this sample, focusing on T cells in Graves' hyperthyroidism and ophthalmopathy.

The source material was peripheral blood mononuclear cells (PBMCs), sampled at new diagnosis, from a patient treated with antithyroid drugs. These receptors all come from a man aged 30-40 years with Graves disease.

This clonotype was found many times. The genes are TRBV12-3 or TRBV12-4 and TRBJ2-3; 10 nucleotides match TRBD2. Unmatched junction bases numbered 8, after V lost 6 bases and J lost 2 bases. This CDR3 region has 16 residues. CDR3 region: CASSLGLARNTDTQYF. The CDR3 nucleotides read TGTGCCAGCAGCCTGGGACTAGCGAGGAACACAGATACGCAGTATTTT.

The chain couples TRBV5-1 to TRBJ2-2; a weak D match, TRBD2 (6 bases). In germline, CDR1 is SGHRS, CDR2 YFSETQ. Trimming left V 1 base short and J 5 bases short, with 9 bases between. The CDR3 loop spans 14 amino acids. CDR3 coding DNA: TGCGCCAGCAGCTTGATCAGCGGGACCGGGGAGCTGTTTTTT. This translates into CASSLISGTGELFF.

In this sample, this clonotype turned up a few times. The genes are TRBV30 and TRBJ2-5; TRBD2 matches at 12 bases. J gave up 3 bases and V 0 bases, and 2 bases lay outside the gene matches. The germline V gene has CDR1 GTSNPN and CDR2 SVGIG (reference sequence). This CDR3 contains 15 residues. CDR3: CAWSVGLAGKETQYF. CDR3 nucleotide sequence: TGTGCCTGGAGTGTCGGACTAGCGGGAAAAGAGACCCAGTACTTC. Drawing the rest from reference TRBV30 and TRBJ2-5, the complete variable domain is SQTIHQWPATLVQPVGSPLSLECTVEGTSNPNLYWYRQAAGRGLQLLFYSVGIGQISSEVPQNLSASRPQDRQFILSSKKLLLSDSGFYLCAWSVGLAGKETQYFGPGTRLLVL.

This chain links TRBV5-4 with TRBJ1-5; maybe TRBD1 (6 bases). The CDR3 contains 15 residues. Germline V gives CDR1 SGHNT, CDR2 YYREEE (reference sequence). V lost 0 bases, J lost 1 base, and 8 bases lay in between. CDR3 DNA sequence: TGTGCCAGCAGCTTGGCAGGGGCGAGCAATCAGCCCCAGCATTTT. Its protein product is CASSLAGASNQPQHF.

This clonotype was observed a handful of times. The chain recombines TRBV19 with TRBJ2-1; 9 bases map to TRBD1. The ends lost 8 bases at V and 7 bases at J; junction bases unmatched: 9. Germline CDR1 and CDR2: LNHDA and SQIVND (reference sequence). This CDR3 region has 14 residues. The CDR3, as DNA: TGTGCCAGTGTTCCGGGACAGGGTGCGAATGAGCAGTTCTTC. It is translated as CASVPGQGANEQFF.